A single sample gave rise to the 9 T cell receptor beta chains below, sequenced in a study of T cells after yellow fever vaccination (dated by TCRdb to about 2019). Libraries were prepared through 5' RACE. Reads for this sample came from an Illumina NovaSeq 6000. TCRdb trimmed the raw reads at Q25, called clones with MiXCR and kept productive beta chains. Each entry merges the rows of one CDR3 protein and shows their most common DNA and genes. The sample table contains fewer than 400,000 distinct CDR3 sequences; only one count was recorded for roughly 10% of them. 3.3% of the sample is in the top ten clones. The treatment or condition label on this specimen signifies: live attenuated yellow fever vaccine strain. Sequences were derived from CD4+ T cells sorted from PBMCs, sampled 45 days after the yellow fever booster vaccination. The receptors stem from a man aged 18-30 years who received the YFV17D yellow fever vaccine.

The table lists this clonotype with many counts. J is TRBJ1-1 and V is TRBV20-1; D uncertain. V lost 0 bases and J 0 bases, leaving 5 bases between the germline ends. Germline V lookup: CDR1 DFQATT, CDR2 SNEGSKA (reference sequence). CDR3 size: 13 residues. CDR3 residues: CSAREDLNTEAFF. The CDR3 nucleotides read TGCAGTGCTAGAGAAGACCTGAACACTGAAGCTTTCTTT.

There are a few counts of this clonotype. V is TRBV5-4 and J is TRBJ1-2; a possible D gene is TRBD1 (6 bases). The CDR3 has 13 amino acids. The V gene's germline CDR1 is SGHNT and CDR2 YYREEE (reference sequence). The V end lost 5 bases, the J end lost 5 bases, and 13 bases lay between the germline ends. The CDR3 is CASRGTQIYGYTF. Written as DNA, the CDR3 is TGTGCCAGCAGGGGGACACAGATTTATGGCTACACCTTC.

The rearrangement joins TRBV7-2 to TRBJ2-3; a weak D match, TRBD2 (5 bases). The germline V gene encodes CDR1 SGHTA and CDR2 FQGNSA. The V and J ends lost 3 bases and 0 bases respectively, with 19 bases between them. The CDR3 contains 18 residues. CDR3 bases: TGTGCCAGCAGCTTCGCCCGGGGTTGGACCCTTAGCACAGATACGCAGTATTTT. Translation: CASSFARGWTLSTDTQYF.

In its sample, this clonotype was seen a few times. The chain is built from TRBV29-1 and TRBJ2-5; D gene unclear. Trimming left V 7 bases short and J 0 bases short, with 12 bases between. Germline CDR1 and CDR2: SQVTM and ANQGSEA. The CDR3 runs to 13 residues. CDR3 DNA sequence: TGCAGCGCGGACGGTCGGTACCAAGAGACCCAGTACTTC. It yields the protein CSADGRYQETQYF.

This clonotype was counted only a few times. The chain carries TRBV19 and TRBJ1-5; 9 bases line up with TRBD1. The germline V gene encodes CDR1 LNHDA and CDR2 SQIVND (reference sequence). Unmatched junction bases numbered 16, after V lost 7 bases and J lost 3 bases. This CDR3 region has 18 residues. The CDR3 region is CASTETGQGIRPNQPQHF. CDR3 bases: TGTGCCAGTACGGAAACGGGACAGGGAATACGTCCCAATCAGCCCCAGCATTTT.

A few counts support this clonotype. This chain uses TRBV2 with TRBJ2-1; D remains ambiguous. CDR3 length equals 12 residues. CDR1 is SNHLY, CDR2 FYNNEI, per germline. Trimming left V 4 bases short and J 6 bases short, with 7 bases between. The CDR3 DNA reads TGTGCCAGCAGTGGGGCTAGCAATGAGCAGTTCTTC. It translates to CASSGASNEQFF.

The chain joins TRBV5-1 to TRBJ2-7, with a tentative D call TRBD2 (6 bases). The CDR3 loop spans 13 amino acids. Trimming took off 7 bases at V and 0 bases at J, with 11 bases between the two ends. Germline V gene data show CDR1 as SGHRS and CDR2 as YFSETQ. CDR3 sequence: CASRRGTSYEQYF. The CDR3 nucleotides are TGCGCCAGCCGGCGGGGCACCTCCTACGAGCAGTACTTC.

CDR3 nucleotides: TGTGCCAGCAGTTGGACAGGGGGCGGTGGCTACACCTTC. Encoded protein: CASSWTGGGGYTF. J is TRBJ1-2 and V is TRBV12-3 or TRBV12-4; 11 nucleotides match TRBD1. After removal of 4 bases from V and 7 bases from J, the junction contained 2 bases not matched to a gene. This CDR3 is built from 13 residues.

In its sample, this clonotype was seen a few times. The genes are TRBV7-2 and TRBJ2-7; D gene ambiguous. With 4 bases removed from V and 5 bases from J, the gap between germline ends came to 6 bases. Per the germline V gene, CDR1 is SGHTA and CDR2 is FQGNSA. The CDR3 consists of 11 residues. The CDR3 protein is CASSWTNEQYF. CDR3 DNA sequence: TGTGCCAGCAGCTGGACCAACGAGCAGTACTTC. Full variable domain (rest looked up from reference TRBV7-2 and TRBJ2-7): GAGVSQSPSNKVTEKGKDVELRCDPISGHTALYWYRQSLGQGLEFLIYFQGNSAPDKSGLPSDRFSAERTGGSVSTLTIQRTQQEDSAVYLCASSWTNEQYFGPGTRLTVT.